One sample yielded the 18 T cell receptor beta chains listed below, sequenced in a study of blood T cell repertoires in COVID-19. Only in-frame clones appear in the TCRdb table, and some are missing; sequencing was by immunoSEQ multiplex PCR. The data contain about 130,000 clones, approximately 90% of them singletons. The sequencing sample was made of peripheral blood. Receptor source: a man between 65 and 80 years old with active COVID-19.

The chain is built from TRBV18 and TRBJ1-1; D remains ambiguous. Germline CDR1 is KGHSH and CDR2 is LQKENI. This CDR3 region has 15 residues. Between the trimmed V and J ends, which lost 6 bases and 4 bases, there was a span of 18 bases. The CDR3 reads CASSPPDGAGTEAFF. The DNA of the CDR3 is TGTGCCAGCTCCCCGCCGGACGGTGCGGGCACTGAAGCTTTCTTT.

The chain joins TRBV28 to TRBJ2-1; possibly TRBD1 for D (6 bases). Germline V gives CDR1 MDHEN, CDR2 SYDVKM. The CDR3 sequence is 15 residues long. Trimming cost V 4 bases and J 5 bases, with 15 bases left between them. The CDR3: CASSSEGVYNNEQFF. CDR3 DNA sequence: TGTGCCAGCAGTTCAGAGGGGGTTTATAACAATGAGCAGTTCTTC.

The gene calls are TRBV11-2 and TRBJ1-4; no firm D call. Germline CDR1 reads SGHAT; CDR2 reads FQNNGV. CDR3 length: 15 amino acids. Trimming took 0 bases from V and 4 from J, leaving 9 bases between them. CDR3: CASSLEGGDNEKLFF. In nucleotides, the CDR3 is TGTGCCAGCAGCTTAGAAGGCGGGGATAATGAAAAACTGTTTTTT.

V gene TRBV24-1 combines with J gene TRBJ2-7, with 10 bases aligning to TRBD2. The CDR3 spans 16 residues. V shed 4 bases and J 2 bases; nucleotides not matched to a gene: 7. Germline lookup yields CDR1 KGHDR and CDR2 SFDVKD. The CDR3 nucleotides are TGTGCCACCAGTGACCCTATAGCGGGAGGTGCCTACGAGCAGTACTTC. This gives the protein CATSDPIAGGAYEQYF.

CDR3 residues: CASSPRQAANTGELFF. The CDR3 DNA reads TGTGCCAGCTCACCGAGACAGGCCGCGAACACCGGGGAGCTGTTTTTT. The chain couples TRBV18 to TRBJ2-2, with a weak D call TRBD1 (6 bases). V was clipped by 3 bases and J by 0 bases, with 11 bases between them. The CDR3 is made up of 16 amino acids. CDR1 KGHSH and CDR2 LQKENI come from the germline V gene.

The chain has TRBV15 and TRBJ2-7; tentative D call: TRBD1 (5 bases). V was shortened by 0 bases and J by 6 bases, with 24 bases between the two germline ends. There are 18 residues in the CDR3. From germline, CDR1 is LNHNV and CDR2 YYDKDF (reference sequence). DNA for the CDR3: TGTGCCACCAGCAGAGAGGGGCACCTGGGCGGCTCCAAAACCGAGCAGTACTTC. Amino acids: CATSREGHLGGSKTEQYF.

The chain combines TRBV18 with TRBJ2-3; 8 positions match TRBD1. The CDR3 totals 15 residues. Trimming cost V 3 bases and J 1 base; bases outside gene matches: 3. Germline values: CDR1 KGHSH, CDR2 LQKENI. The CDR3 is CASSPLDRGTDTQYF. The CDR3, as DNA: TGTGCCAGCTCACCGCTGGACAGGGGCACAGATACGCAGTATTTT.

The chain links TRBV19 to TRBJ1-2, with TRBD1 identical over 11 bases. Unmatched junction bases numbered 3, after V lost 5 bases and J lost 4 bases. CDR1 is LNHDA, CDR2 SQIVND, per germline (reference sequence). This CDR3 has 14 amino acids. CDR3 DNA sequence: TGTGCCAGTAGTGCCGGACAGGGGGCCTATGGCTACACCTTC. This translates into CASSAGQGAYGYTF.

The CDR3 DNA reads as TGTGCCAGCAGACTAGGGGACAGTGCCTACGAGCAGTACTTC. Its protein product is CASRLGDSAYEQYF. This chain uses TRBV6-5 with TRBJ2-7; 7 bases agree with TRBD1. V trimming: 6 bases; J trimming: 2 bases; junction bases outside the gene matches: 7. The CDR3 is 14 residues long. Germline CDR1 reads MNHEY; CDR2 reads SVGAGI.

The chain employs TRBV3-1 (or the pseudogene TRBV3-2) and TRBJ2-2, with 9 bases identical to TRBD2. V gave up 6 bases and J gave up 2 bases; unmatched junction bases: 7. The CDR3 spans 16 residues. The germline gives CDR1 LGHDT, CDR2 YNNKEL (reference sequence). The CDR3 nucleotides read TGTGCCAGCAGATCGGGACTAGCCGTAAACACCGGGGAGCTGTTTTTT. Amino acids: CASRSGLAVNTGELFF.

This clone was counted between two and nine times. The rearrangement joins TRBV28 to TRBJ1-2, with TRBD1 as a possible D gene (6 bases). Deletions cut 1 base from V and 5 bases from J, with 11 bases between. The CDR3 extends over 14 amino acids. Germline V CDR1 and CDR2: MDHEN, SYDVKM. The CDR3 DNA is TGTGCCAGCAGTTTATTTGTGGGGGCGTATGGCTACACCTTC. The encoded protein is CASSLFVGAYGYTF.

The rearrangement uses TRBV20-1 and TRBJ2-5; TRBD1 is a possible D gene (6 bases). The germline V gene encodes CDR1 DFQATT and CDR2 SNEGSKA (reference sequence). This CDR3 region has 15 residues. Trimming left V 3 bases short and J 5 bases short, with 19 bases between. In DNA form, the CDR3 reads TGCAGTGCTAGTTTCCCCAGGGGTGTGGGGGAGACCCAGTACTTC. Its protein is CSASFPRGVGETQYF.

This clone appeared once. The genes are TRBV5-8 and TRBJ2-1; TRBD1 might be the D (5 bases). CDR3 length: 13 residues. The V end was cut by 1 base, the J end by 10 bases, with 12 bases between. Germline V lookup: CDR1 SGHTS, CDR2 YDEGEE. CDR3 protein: CASSLRAGREQFF. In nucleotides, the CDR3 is TGTGCCAGCAGCTTGAGGGCAGGGCGAGAGCAGTTCTTC.

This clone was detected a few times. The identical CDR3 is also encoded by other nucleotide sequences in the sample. The CDR3 sequence: CASSPGTANQPQHF. The CDR3 DNA follows: TGTGCCAGCAGTCCCGGGACAGCTAATCAGCCCCAGCATTTT. The chain uses TRBV6-5 and TRBJ1-5; 7 nucleotides align to TRBD1. V lost 5 bases to trimming and J lost 4 bases; unmatched junction nucleotides: 5. This CDR3 contains 14 residues. CDR1 and CDR2 from the germline V gene are MNHEY and SVGAGI.

The CDR3 protein is CASSPAGVPTGELFF. CDR3 in DNA: TGTGCCAGCAGCCCCGCGGGAGTGCCCACCGGGGAGCTGTTTTTT. The chain joins TRBV7-7 to TRBJ2-2; 7 bases map to TRBD2. CDR3 length: 15 amino acids. Germline V gives CDR1 SSHAT, CDR2 FNYEAQ (reference sequence). J lost 4 bases, V lost 5 bases, and 7 bases had no gene match.

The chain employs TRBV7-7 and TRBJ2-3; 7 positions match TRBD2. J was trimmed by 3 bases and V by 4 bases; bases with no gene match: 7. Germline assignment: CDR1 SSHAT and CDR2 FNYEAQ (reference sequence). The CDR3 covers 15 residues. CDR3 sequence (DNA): TGTGCCAGCAGCTGGGGGGGAGGGCCTACAGATACGCAGTATTTT. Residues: CASSWGGGPTDTQYF.

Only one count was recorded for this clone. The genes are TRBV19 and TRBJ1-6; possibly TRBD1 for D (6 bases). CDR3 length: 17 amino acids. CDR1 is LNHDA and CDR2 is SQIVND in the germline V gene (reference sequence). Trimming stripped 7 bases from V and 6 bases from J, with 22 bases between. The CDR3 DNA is TGTGCCAGTATCCCCGGTCCCTTACAGGGCCCTAATTCACCCCTCCACTTT. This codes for CASIPGPLQGPNSPLHF.

The DNA for the CDR3 is TGTGCCAGCAGCTTTAGAAGGGGCAGTAATGAAAAACTGTTTTTT. Translation gives CASSFRRGSNEKLFF. The chain employs TRBV7-2 and TRBJ1-4; D possibly corresponds to TRBD1 (5 bases). CDR1 and CDR2 from the germline V gene are SGHTA and FQGNSA. The CDR3 length is 15 residues. V shed 3 bases and J shed 4 bases, with 12 bases lying between them.